These T cell receptor beta chains were read from a single sample in a study of early T cells in non-severe SARS-CoV-2 infection. TCRdb re-analysed the 5' RACE reads in MiXCR, keeping a single row per CDR3 protein. The sample lists 60,000 to 75,000 distinct CDR3 sequences; 11% were seen once. The sample in question was whole blood, obtained at baseline. The receptor source for this set is an adult who was a healthcare worker with PCR-confirmed SARS-CoV-2 infection or an uninfected control (not recorded which). The CDR3 runs from the conserved cysteine through the conserved F or W. D genes are given only for firm matches. Clone size, where shown, is once, few, many, or a class for clones that have expanded.

d_call: TRBD2
j_call: TRBJ2-3
clone_size: many
v_call: TRBV7-2
cdr3_aa: CASSFLARGGTDTQYF
cdr3_nt: TGTGCCAGCAGCTTCTTGGCGCGGGGGGGCACAGATACGCAGTATTTT

d_call: NA
j_call: TRBJ2-3
clone_size: few
v_call: TRBV7-9
cdr3_aa: CASSSRTVSTDTQYF
cdr3_nt: TGTGCCAGCAGCTCCAGGACAGTCAGCACAGATACGCAGTATTTT

d_call: TRBD1
j_call: TRBJ1-6
clone_size: few
v_call: TRBV10-3
cdr3_aa: CAISPGQRNSPLHF
cdr3_nt: TGTGCCATCAGTCCGGGACAGAGAAATTCACCCCTCCACTTT

d_call: NA
j_call: TRBJ2-1
clone_size: NA
v_call: TRBV29-1
cdr3_aa: CSVVESGGQFF
cdr3_nt: TGCAGCGTTGTAGAGTCCGGGGGGCAGTTCTTC

d_call: NA
j_call: TRBJ1-3
clone_size: NA
v_call: TRBV7-9
cdr3_aa: CASSLAGPHGNTIYF
cdr3_nt: TGTGCCAGCAGCTTAGCGGGGCCACATGGAAACACCATATATTTT

d_call: NA
j_call: TRBJ2-7
clone_size: NA
v_call: TRBV7-2
cdr3_aa: CASSLARTAYEQYF
cdr3_nt: TGTGCCAGCAGCTTGGCGCGGACGGCCTACGAGCAGTACTTC

d_call: NA
j_call: TRBJ2-1
clone_size: many
v_call: TRBV7-2
cdr3_aa: CASSPTGRSYNEQFF
cdr3_nt: TGTGCCAGCAGCCCCACCGGCAGGAGCTACAATGAGCAGTTCTTC

d_call: TRBD1
j_call: TRBJ1-3
clone_size: many
v_call: TRBV9
cdr3_aa: CASSYPTGGYSGNTIYF
cdr3_nt: TGTGCCAGCAGCTACCCGACAGGGGGATACTCTGGAAACACCATATATTTT

d_call: NA
j_call: TRBJ2-5
clone_size: NA
v_call: TRBV29-1
cdr3_aa: CSVEGPRGQETQYF
cdr3_nt: TGCAGCGTTGAAGGCCCGAGGGGCCAAGAGACCCAGTACTTC

d_call: NA
j_call: TRBJ2-2
clone_size: many
v_call: TRBV7-6
cdr3_aa: CASSFLLGEGTGELFF
cdr3_nt: TGTGCCAGCAGCTTCCTCTTGGGAGAGGGCACCGGGGAGCTGTTTTTT

d_call: NA
j_call: TRBJ2-2
clone_size: NA
v_call: TRBV7-6
cdr3_aa: CASSLGEAAGELFF
cdr3_nt: TGTGCCAGCAGCTTAGGAGAAGCCGCCGGGGAGCTGTTTTTT

d_call: TRBD2
j_call: TRBJ2-1
clone_size: few
v_call: TRBV10-3
cdr3_aa: CAISTSGGSYNEQFF
cdr3_nt: TGTGCCATCAGTACTAGCGGGGGCTCCTACAATGAGCAGTTCTTC

d_call: NA
j_call: TRBJ1-1
clone_size: few
v_call: TRBV30
cdr3_aa: CAWSVLRGWMNTEAFF
cdr3_nt: TGTGCCTGGAGTGTCTTGCGGGGGTGGATGAACACTGAAGCTTTCTTT

d_call: TRBD2
j_call: TRBJ2-3
clone_size: once
v_call: TRBV25-1
cdr3_aa: CASRNVASGPTDTQYF
cdr3_nt: TGTGCCAGCAGGAACGTGGCTAGCGGGCCCACAGATACGCAGTATTTT

d_call: TRBD2
j_call: TRBJ2-5
clone_size: many
v_call: TRBV5-6
cdr3_aa: CASSTGLAGQETQYF
cdr3_nt: TGTGCCAGCAGCACCGGACTAGCGGGGCAAGAGACCCAGTACTTC

d_call: NA
j_call: TRBJ1-2
clone_size: NA
v_call: TRBV18
cdr3_aa: CASSPTPGRNYGYTF
cdr3_nt: TGTGCCAGCTCACCGACTCCGGGACGCAATTATGGCTACACCTTC

d_call: NA
j_call: TRBJ1-1
clone_size: NA
v_call: TRBV12-3/TRBV12-4
cdr3_aa: CASSLHRAEAFF
cdr3_nt: TGTGCCAGCAGTTTGCACCGGGCTGAAGCTTTCTTT

d_call: TRBD1
j_call: TRBJ2-2
clone_size: NA
v_call: TRBV12-5
cdr3_aa: CASGPGQGSTGELFF
cdr3_nt: TGTGCTAGTGGGCCCGGACAGGGGTCCACCGGGGAGCTGTTTTTT

d_call: TRBD1
j_call: TRBJ2-3
clone_size: few
v_call: TRBV7-8
cdr3_aa: CASSFDRGNTDTQYF
cdr3_nt: TGTGCCAGCAGCTTTGACAGGGGTAACACAGATACGCAGTATTTT

d_call: NA
j_call: TRBJ2-1
clone_size: few
v_call: TRBV7-2
cdr3_aa: CASSYASGNEQFF
cdr3_nt: TGTGCCAGCAGCTACGCCTCCGGGAATGAGCAGTTCTTC

d_call: NA
j_call: TRBJ1-6
clone_size: NA
v_call: TRBV19
cdr3_aa: CASEDGSYNSPLHF
cdr3_nt: TGTGCCAGTGAGGACGGCTCCTATAATTCACCCCTCCACTTT

d_call: NA
j_call: TRBJ2-7
clone_size: NA
v_call: TRBV20-1
cdr3_aa: CSAQEGDEQYF
cdr3_nt: TGCAGTGCCCAGGAGGGGGACGAGCAGTACTTC

d_call: TRBD1
j_call: TRBJ2-7
clone_size: NA
v_call: TRBV7-9
cdr3_aa: CASSVRQGIGYEQYF
cdr3_nt: TGTGCCAGCAGCGTAAGACAGGGTATTGGCTACGAGCAGTACTTC

d_call: NA
j_call: TRBJ2-3
clone_size: few
v_call: TRBV20-1
cdr3_aa: CSARDLGGTDTQYF
cdr3_nt: TGCAGTGCTAGAGATCTGGGGGGCACAGATACGCAGTATTTT

d_call: TRBD1
j_call: TRBJ2-7
clone_size: few
v_call: TRBV9
cdr3_aa: CASSQSGQGYEQYF
cdr3_nt: TGTGCCAGCAGCCAGTCGGGACAGGGTTACGAGCAGTACTTC

d_call: TRBD1
j_call: TRBJ1-4
clone_size: NA
v_call: TRBV30
cdr3_aa: CAWRHKGAGEKLFF
cdr3_nt: TGTGCCTGGAGACACAAGGGGGCCGGAGAAAAACTGTTTTTT

d_call: NA
j_call: TRBJ2-7
clone_size: once
v_call: TRBV28
cdr3_aa: CAVLDRTYEQYF
cdr3_nt: TGTGCCGTCCTCGACAGGACCTACGAGCAGTACTTC

d_call: NA
j_call: TRBJ2-4
clone_size: NA
v_call: TRBV4-1
cdr3_aa: CASSQDGAGNIQYF
cdr3_nt: TGCGCCAGCAGCCAAGATGGGGCCGGAAACATTCAGTACTTC

d_call: TRBD2
j_call: TRBJ2-3
clone_size: NA
v_call: TRBV20-1
cdr3_aa: CSAHSGGVTDTQYF
cdr3_nt: TGCAGTGCTCATAGCGGGGGGGTCACAGATACGCAGTATTTT

d_call: NA
j_call: TRBJ2-5
clone_size: few
v_call: TRBV7-9
cdr3_aa: CASSEVAVGTQYF
cdr3_nt: TGTGCCAGCAGCGAGGTGGCTGTCGGGACCCAGTACTTC